These 26 T cell receptor beta chains originate from one sample sequenced in a study of cytomegalovirus exposure and HLA in healthy donors. Some clones are missing from TCRdb's copy, which holds only in-frame ones; the method was immunoSEQ multiplex PCR. The sample has approximately 160,000 clones; 86% are singletons. Specimen: PBMCs. The receptors were sampled from a woman under 40 in good health and CMV-seronegative.

The rearrangement uses TRBV5-1 and TRBJ2-2, with 8 nucleotides matching TRBD2. Germline CDR1 reads SGHRS; CDR2 reads YFSETQ. Trimming cost V 4 bases and J 1 base; bases outside gene matches: 0. The CDR3 is 14 residues long. The CDR3 protein is CASSTSGNTGELFF. The CDR3, as DNA: TGCGCCAGCAGCACTAGCGGGAACACCGGGGAGCTGTTTTTT. The full variable domain, rest sourced from reference TRBV5-1 and TRBJ2-2, is KAGVTQTPRYLIKTRGQQVTLSCSPISGHRSVSWYQQTPGQGLQFLFEYFSETQRNKGNFPGRFSGRQFSNSRSEMNVSTLELGDSALYLCASSTSGNTGELFFGEGSRLTVL.

The V and J genes are TRBV7-2 and TRBJ1-3, with D uncertain. Looked up from germline, CDR1 is SGHTA and CDR2 is FQGNSA. The CDR3 is 13 amino acids. V dropped 5 bases and J dropped 3 bases, with 8 bases sitting between them. The CDR3 reads CASSIEGGNTIYF. In nucleotides, the CDR3 is TGTGCCAGCAGCATTGAAGGTGGAAACACCATATATTTT.

This clone was recorded a few times. The chain joins TRBV5-4 to TRBJ2-5; tentatively, D is TRBD1 (5 bases). The V gene's germline CDR1 is SGHNT and CDR2 YYREEE (reference sequence). V was shortened by 3 bases and J by 2 bases, with 17 bases between the two germline ends. The CDR3 is 16 amino acids. CDR3 protein: CASSSARGRVQETQYF. Here the CDR3 DNA reads TGTGCCAGCAGCTCCGCGCGTGGCAGGGTGCAAGAGACCCAGTACTTC.

The chain employs TRBV30 and TRBJ1-4; possible D gene TRBD1, 6 bases. The CDR3 totals 14 residues. Germline assignment: CDR1 GTSNPN and CDR2 SVGIG (reference sequence). Between the trimmed V and J ends, which lost 0 bases and 5 bases, there was a span of 10 bases. The CDR3 protein is CAWSVGQGNEKLFF. CDR3 DNA sequence: TGTGCCTGGAGTGTAGGGCAGGGGAATGAAAAACTGTTTTTT.

The rearrangement joins TRBV20-1 to TRBJ2-7; 7 nucleotides agree with TRBD1. The CDR3 has 11 residues. J lost 6 bases, V lost 5 bases, and 4 bases had no gene match. Germline values: CDR1 DFQATT, CDR2 SNEGSKA (reference sequence). The CDR3 DNA reads as TGCAGTGCTGCACAGGGGCCCGAGCAGTACTTC. Translated: CSAAQGPEQYF.

This clone occurred once. The V call is TRBV15, the J call TRBJ1-5; D not certain. CDR3 length: 13 amino acids. Germline CDR1 reads LNHNV; CDR2 reads YYDKDF (reference sequence). Trimming took off 5 bases at V and 3 bases at J, with 8 bases between the two ends. CDR3 nucleotides: TGTGCCACCAGCGGACGAGACAATCAGCCCCAGCATTTT. It translates to CATSGRDNQPQHF.

The CDR3 DNA follows: TGCGCCAGCAGCGATTCTCAGACACCGCCTCATGGCTACACCTTC. Residues: CASSDSQTPPHGYTF. The V and J genes are TRBV5-1 and TRBJ1-2; no reliable D call. Germline lookup yields CDR1 SGHRS and CDR2 YFSETQ. The CDR3 consists of 15 residues. V was trimmed by 4 bases and J by 6 bases, leaving 19 bases between them.

This clone was seen a handful of times. This sequence joins TRBV4-1 and TRBJ1-6; weak D call: TRBD1 (6 bases). CDR1 is MGHRA and CDR2 is YSYEKL in the germline V gene. The CDR3 consists of 16 residues. Trimming took 3 bases from V and 7 from J, leaving 16 bases between them. CDR3 nucleotides: TGCGCCAGCAGCCAGTCCGGTTCCAGGGGAAATTCACCCCTCCACTTT. It yields the protein CASSQSGSRGNSPLHF.

On this clone itself: Other DNA sequences from this sample encode an identical CDR3 as well. The rearrangement links TRBV5-6 to TRBJ2-5; D is possibly TRBD1 or TRBD2 (5 bases each). CDR1 is SGHDT, CDR2 YYEEEE, per germline. V was pared by 0 bases and J by 5 bases, with 11 bases between. The CDR3 contains 14 residues. The CDR3 sequence is CASSLARGRETQYF. The CDR3 bases are TGTGCCAGCAGCTTGGCCCGGGGCCGGGAGACCCAGTACTTC.

This chain joins TRBV6-5 and TRBJ2-7, with D perhaps assigned TRBD1 or TRBD2 (5 bases each). The CDR3 totals 13 residues. Germline CDR1 reads MNHEY; CDR2 reads SVGAGI. Deletions cut 7 bases from V and 3 bases from J, with 13 bases between. CDR3 nucleotide sequence: TGTGCCAGCATTGGAGCAGGGAGCTACGAGCAGTACTTC. Its protein is CASIGAGSYEQYF.

This chain joins TRBV4-2 and TRBJ1-1; unclear D gene. Germline V gives CDR1 LGHNA, CDR2 YNFKEQ. The germline V and J ends were trimmed by 0 bases and 1 base, with 9 bases remaining between them. CDR3 size: 15 residues. For the CDR3, the DNA is TGTGCCAGCAGCCAAGACCGGACTACGAACACTGAAGCTTTCTTT. This translates into CASSQDRTTNTEAFF.

This clone was seen at least ten times. The CDR3 here is CASSEGNNEQFF. The CDR3 coding sequence is TGTGCCAGCAGTGAAGGCAACAATGAGCAGTTCTTC. This rearrangement joins TRBV6-4 to TRBJ2-1; D is ambiguous. Trimming left V 3 bases short and J 5 bases short, with 5 bases between. CDR3 size: 12 residues. Germline lookup yields CDR1 MRHNA and CDR2 SNTAGT.

The V gene is TRBV28, the J gene TRBJ1-4; D perhaps matches TRBD1 (6 bases). With 5 bases removed from V and 3 bases from J, the gap between germline ends came to 10 bases. CDR1 MDHEN and CDR2 SYDVKM come from the germline V gene. The CDR3 loop spans 14 amino acids. CDR3: CASSEQGSNEKLFF. CDR3 bases: TGTGCCAGCAGTGAACAGGGCTCTAATGAAAAACTGTTTTTT.

The CDR3 DNA reads TGTGCCAGCTCACCATACAGTGGCGACTCTGGAAACACCATATATTTT. This gives the protein CASSPYSGDSGNTIYF. This rearrangement joins TRBV18 to TRBJ1-3; D not resolved. This CDR3 region has 16 residues. Trimming took 2 bases from V and 0 from J, leaving 11 bases between them. Germline assignment: CDR1 KGHSH and CDR2 LQKENI. Full variable domain (remainder filled in from reference TRBV18 and TRBJ1-3): NAGVMQNPRHLVRRRGQEARLRCSPMKGHSHVYWYRQLPEEGLKFMVYLQKENIIDESGMPKERFSAEFPKEGPSILRIQQVVRGDSAAYFCASSPYSGDSGNTIYFGEGSWLTVV.

This rearrangement joins TRBV5-4 to TRBJ2-1, with a possible D match to TRBD2 (6 bases). Germline-derived CDR1 and CDR2 are SGHNT and YYREEE (reference sequence). Trimming left V 5 bases short and J 0 bases short, with 15 bases between. The CDR3 is 16 residues long. The CDR3, as DNA: TGTGCCAGCAGTCCGTCAGGCGGGGACTCCTACAATGAGCAGTTCTTC. Translation: CASSPSGGDSYNEQFF.

CDR3 DNA: TGTGCCAGCAGCGTAGCGGGGGGAGGCTACACCTTC. Protein sequence: CASSVAGGGYTF. The chain uses TRBV9 and TRBJ1-2; the D gene is possibly TRBD1 (5 bases). The CDR3 consists of 12 residues. Looked up from germline, CDR1 is SGDLS and CDR2 is YYNGEE. V lost 0 bases, J lost 8 bases, and 8 bases lay in between.

The chain recombines TRBV2 with TRBJ2-3, with 14 bases lining up with TRBD2. This CDR3 has 19 amino acids. The germline gives CDR1 SNHLY, CDR2 FYNNEI. Losses at the gene ends were 4 bases for V and 2 bases for J; bases not matched to a gene: 11. CDR3 in amino acids: CASSGGLAGESQNTDTQYF. Here the CDR3 DNA reads TGTGCCAGCAGTGGGGGACTAGCGGGAGAGTCCCAGAACACAGATACGCAGTATTTT.

The rearrangement uses TRBV27 and TRBJ2-7, with 10 bases identical to TRBD1. The junction had 4 bases not matched to a gene; V was cut back by 9 bases and J by 2 bases. This CDR3 region has 13 residues. Germline V gene sequence: CDR1 MNHEY, CDR2 SMNVEV (reference sequence). The CDR3 coding sequence is TGTGCCAGTACCGGGACAGGGGCCTACGAGCAGTACTTC. Translation: CASTGTGAYEQYF.

V and J are TRBV5-1 and TRBJ2-7; 8 nucleotides match TRBD1. The germline CDR1 and CDR2 sequences are SGHRS and YFSETQ. There are 13 residues in the CDR3. V shed 7 bases and J 2 bases; nucleotides not matched to a gene: 5. The CDR3 loop reads CASGQGGAYEQYF. CDR3 sequence (DNA): TGCGCCAGCGGACAGGGTGGGGCCTACGAGCAGTACTTC.

This chain connects TRBV5-4 to TRBJ2-7; possibly TRBD1 for D (7 bases). Germline CDR1 SGHNT, CDR2 YYREEE (reference sequence). Trimming shortened V by 0 bases and J by 5 bases, and 15 bases separated the two germline ends. This CDR3 region has 15 residues. The CDR3 loop reads CASSLEQGVADEQYF. DNA for the CDR3: TGTGCCAGCAGCTTGGAGCAGGGGGTAGCGGACGAGCAGTACTTC. Together with reference TRBV5-4 and TRBJ2-7, the CDR3 gives the full variable domain: ETGVTQSPTHLIKTRGQQVTLRCSSQSGHNTVSWYQQALGQGPQFIFQYYREEENGRGNFPPRFSGLQFPNYSSELNVNALELDDSALYLCASSLEQGVADEQYFGPGTRLTVT.

The chain joins TRBV28 to TRBJ1-4, with D unresolved. The germline V and J ends were trimmed by 5 bases and 4 bases, with 5 bases remaining between them. The CDR3 loop spans 12 amino acids. Per the germline V gene, CDR1 is MDHEN and CDR2 is SYDVKM. CDR3 loop: CASSENNEKLFF. In DNA, the CDR3 is TGTGCCAGCAGTGAGAATAATGAAAAACTGTTTTTT.

The chain has TRBV28 and TRBJ1-1, with TRBD1 as a possible D gene (5 bases). The CDR3 runs 11 residues. In germline, CDR1 is MDHEN, CDR2 SYDVKM. V was trimmed by 2 bases and J by 9 bases, leaving 7 bases between them. The CDR3 loop reads CASSLGGKAFF. CDR3 sequence (DNA): TGTGCCAGCAGTTTAGGGGGAAAAGCTTTCTTT.

This clone was detected only once. The V gene is TRBV18, the J gene TRBJ2-6; 9 nucleotides line up with TRBD1. This CDR3 comprises 15 residues. Looked up from germline, CDR1 is KGHSH and CDR2 is LQKENI. Trimming at V came to 6 bases and at J to 2 bases, leaving 2 bases not matched to a gene. The DNA of the CDR3 is TGTGCCAGCTCGCGGGACAGGGCTGGGGCCAACGTCCTGACTTTC. Translated, it gives CASSRDRAGANVLTF. The entire variable domain, with the rest obtained from reference TRBV18 and TRBJ2-6, is as follows: NAGVMQNPRHLVRRRGQEARLRCSPMKGHSHVYWYRQLPEEGLKFMVYLQKENIIDESGMPKERFSAEFPKEGPSILRIQQVVRGDSAAYFCASSRDRAGANVLTFGAGSRLTVL.

The gene calls are TRBV5-1 and TRBJ1-1; TRBD1 might be the D (6 bases). The CDR3 has 14 amino acids. Germline loops: CDR1 SGHRS, CDR2 YFSETQ. Deletions cut 0 bases from V and 1 base from J, with 7 bases between. This CDR3 reads CASSLGTANTEAFF. The CDR3 DNA sequence: TGCGCCAGCAGCTTGGGGACAGCGAACACTGAAGCTTTCTTT.

The CDR3 bases are TGCGCCAGCAGCCAAGATCCCAGGAGCGGGGAGCAGTTCTTC. Translated, it gives CASSQDPRSGEQFF. This rearrangement joins TRBV4-3 to TRBJ2-1; perhaps TRBD2 as D (6 bases). There are 14 residues in the CDR3. Germline CDR1 is LGHNA and CDR2 is YSLEER. V lost 0 bases and J lost 10, with 13 bases in between.

This chain joins TRBV4-2 and TRBJ2-3; tentative D call: TRBD2 (5 bases). V dropped 0 bases and J dropped 0 bases, with 10 bases sitting between them. From germline, CDR1 is LGHNA and CDR2 YNFKEQ. The CDR3 is made up of 16 amino acids. CDR3 protein: CASSQERSGSTDTQYF. The CDR3 DNA is TGTGCCAGCAGCCAAGAGCGCAGCGGAAGCACAGATACGCAGTATTTT.